A single sample is the source of the 17 T cell receptor beta chains below, sequenced in a study of blood T cell repertoires in COVID-19. TCRdb keeps only in-frame clones here, not all; method: immunoSEQ multiplex PCR. This sample yields roughly 280,000 clones, of which around 86% are seen a single time; about 10% belongs to the top ten. The specimen sequenced was peripheral blood. These receptor sequences come from a man in his forties with active or convalescent COVID-19.

V is TRBV5-1 and J is TRBJ1-2; TRBD1 matches 8 bases. The trim removed 5 bases at V and 8 bases at J, leaving 8 bases unmatched. This CDR3 is built from 13 residues. Per germline, CDR1 SGHRS and CDR2 YFSETQ. CDR3 sequence (DNA): TGCGCCAGCAGGCCTGGACAGGGAGAGGGCTACACCTTC. Protein: CASRPGQGEGYTF.

V usage is TRBV28 and J usage is TRBJ2-3; 9 bases fit TRBD2. Germline V CDR1 and CDR2: MDHEN, SYDVKM. The CDR3 spans 16 residues. Losses at the gene ends were 2 bases for V and 2 bases for J; bases not matched to a gene: 5. The CDR3 protein is CASSLPRGGVTDTQYF. The CDR3, as DNA: TGTGCCAGCAGTTTACCCCGCGGGGGGGTCACAGATACGCAGTATTTT.

This chain connects TRBV6-5 to TRBJ1-1; D is ambiguous. The V end lost 6 bases, the J end lost 1 base, and 15 bases lay between the germline ends. Looked up from germline, CDR1 is MNHEY and CDR2 is SVGAGI. This CDR3 is 15 amino acids long. Here the CDR3 DNA reads TGTGCCAGCAGCCCCTCCGGTGTGAGGAACACTGAAGCTTTCTTT. It yields the protein CASSPSGVRNTEAFF.

V usage is TRBV5-1 and J usage is TRBJ2-5; TRBD1 matches at 9 bases. This CDR3 region has 16 residues. CDR1 is SGHRS and CDR2 is YFSETQ in the germline V gene. The junction had 12 bases not matched to a gene; V was cut back by 4 bases and J by 5 bases. The CDR3 nucleotides are TGCGCCAGCAGCCCAAGCATACAGGGGGCCTTTGAGACCCAGTACTTC. Translating it yields CASSPSIQGAFETQYF.

The rearrangement uses TRBV27 and TRBJ2-7; the D gene is possibly TRBD1 (5 bases). The CDR3 length is 16 residues. Per germline, CDR1 MNHEY and CDR2 SMNVEV (reference sequence). Between the trimmed V and J ends, which lost 2 bases and 6 bases, there was a span of 20 bases. Written as DNA, the CDR3 is TGTGCCAGCAGTTTAGACCCAGGGAACAACCTTTTCGAGCAGTACTTC. It specifies CASSLDPGNNLFEQYF.

The chain joins TRBV6-5 to TRBJ1-5; 9 bases agree with TRBD1. Germline lookup yields CDR1 MNHEY and CDR2 SVGAGI. Trimming at V came to 5 bases and at J to 3 bases, leaving 5 bases not matched to a gene. The CDR3 is 15 residues long. The CDR3 bases are TGTGCCAGCAGTCGAGGGACAGGGATCAATCAGCCCCAGCATTTT. It translates to CASSRGTGINQPQHF.

This clone was detected only a few times. This chain uses TRBV27 with TRBJ2-1; D may be TRBD1 (6 bases). Trimming left V 5 bases short and J 15 bases short, with 26 bases between. The CDR3 is made up of 15 amino acids. CDR1 is MNHEY, CDR2 SMNVEV, per germline (reference sequence). CDR3 amino acids: CASSPRSDSGSLWFF. In DNA, the CDR3 is TGTGCCAGCAGTCCCAGATCGGACAGCGGTTCTCTATGGTTCTTC.

This clone came up a few times. The chain links TRBV7-2 to TRBJ2-7; 8 bases line up with TRBD1. Germline trimming cut 1 base from V and 5 bases from J; bases unmatched to any gene: 13. The germline CDR1 and CDR2 sequences are SGHTA and FQGNSA. The CDR3 consists of 17 residues. This CDR3 is CASSLGSGQGWVDEQYF. CDR3 nucleotides: TGTGCCAGCAGCTTAGGGAGTGGACAGGGCTGGGTAGACGAGCAGTACTTC.

The rearrangement uses TRBV10-2 and TRBJ1-2, with D uncertain. Germline CDR1 WSHSY, CDR2 SAAADI. The CDR3 covers 14 residues. V lost 4 bases, J lost 4 bases, and 13 bases lay in between. The CDR3 sequence: CASSVGSGVYGYTF. DNA for the CDR3: TGCGCCAGCAGTGTGGGGTCCGGGGTCTATGGCTACACCTTC.

This chain joins TRBV5-5 and TRBJ2-1, with D perhaps matching TRBD2 (6 bases). V was shortened by 3 bases and J by 8 bases, with 12 bases between the two germline ends. The CDR3 is made up of 13 amino acids. Germline lookup yields CDR1 SGHKS and CDR2 YYEKEE (reference sequence). CDR3 amino acids: CASSSTSKDEQFF. Written as DNA, the CDR3 is TGTGCCAGCAGCTCGACTAGTAAGGATGAGCAGTTCTTC.

This rearrangement joins TRBV6-1 to TRBJ1-1; D is uncertain. The CDR3 is 16 residues long. Trimming took off 3 bases at V and 3 bases at J, with 17 bases between the two ends. The germline CDR1 and CDR2 sequences are MNHNS and SASEGT. As DNA, the CDR3 is TGTGCCAGCAGTGATGAACCGAATCGACGGGACACTGAAGCTTTCTTT. This gives the protein CASSDEPNRRDTEAFF.

This clone was counted a single time. The genes are TRBV30 and TRBJ1-5, with D tentatively TRBD1 (5 bases). Germline V gene sequence: CDR1 GTSNPN, CDR2 SVGIG (reference sequence). This CDR3 has 16 amino acids. Trimming cost V 2 bases and J 3 bases, with 17 bases left between them. The chain's CDR3 is CAWSFGRGGVNQPQHF. The CDR3 DNA reads as TGTGCCTGGAGTTTCGGGAGGGGTGGGGTCAATCAGCCCCAGCATTTT.

The chain uses TRBV19 and TRBJ1-1; weak D call: TRBD1 (5 bases). V was shortened by 8 bases and J by 6 bases, with 10 bases between the two germline ends. The CDR3 contains 11 residues. CDR1 LNHDA and CDR2 SQIVND come from the germline V gene (reference sequence). CDR3 sequence reads: CASGREPEAFF. CDR3 in DNA: TGTGCCAGTGGCAGGGAACCTGAAGCTTTCTTT.

In its sample, this clone was seen once. The chain uses TRBV28 and TRBJ2-7; 11 positions match TRBD1. The germline V gene encodes CDR1 MDHEN and CDR2 SYDVKM. V gave up 5 bases and J gave up 4 bases; unmatched junction bases: 7. This CDR3 region has 15 residues. CDR3 sequence (DNA): TGTGCCAGCAGTCCGAAGGACAGGGGGCGATACGAGCAGTACTTC. Its protein is CASSPKDRGRYEQYF.

The chain is built from TRBV11-3 and TRBJ1-2, with D possibly being TRBD1 (5 bases). V was pared by 4 bases and J by 8 bases, with 20 bases between. Germline-derived CDR1 and CDR2 are SGHNT and YENEEA. The CDR3 spans 15 residues. The CDR3 loop is CASSWSGDGTMGYTF. DNA for the CDR3: TGTGCCAGCAGCTGGTCCGGGGACGGGACTATGGGCTACACCTTC.

A remark on this clone: The same CDR3 can be traced to other DNA sequences in this sample. The CDR3 DNA reads TGTGCCAGCAGTGGGCAGAACTATGGCTACACCTTC. It translates to CASSGQNYGYTF. V is TRBV2 and J is TRBJ1-2; D is ambiguous. Germline V lookup: CDR1 SNHLY, CDR2 FYNNEI. Trimming shortened V by 4 bases and J by 2 bases, and 5 bases separated the two germline ends. The CDR3 length is 12 residues.

This CDR3 reads CASSFFQYTEAFF. The CDR3 region has the DNA TGTGCCAGCAGCTTCTTCCAGTACACTGAAGCTTTCTTT. This rearrangement joins TRBV5-6 to TRBJ1-1; D ambiguous. Germline V gives CDR1 SGHDT, CDR2 YYEEEE. This CDR3 is built from 13 residues. Trimming removed 2 bases at V and 3 bases at J, with 8 bases between.